This is a list of T cell receptor beta chains from one sample in a study of T cell repertoires in cytomegalovirus infection. TCRdb re-called the reads through MiXCR, storing one row per CDR3 protein. The table lists approximately 120,000 distinct CDR3 sequences, about 30% of them singletons. For these TCRs, the target antigens are not known. The sample in question was CD8+ T cells from cultured PBMCs, obtained from culture after CMV antigen stimulation. These receptors originate from a human donor in good health (CMV status not recorded). Some clones in this sample may be carry-over from other donors' samples. Both conserved end residues are part of each CDR3. D genes are given only for firm matches. Size values are once, few and many counts, or a class for expanded clones, and some rows have none.

CDR3 DNA	CDR3 protein	CDR3 length	D gene	V gene	J gene	clone size
TGTGCCAGCAGTGAAATTATAGAGACCCAGTACTTC	CASSEIIETQYF	12	.	TRBV2	TRBJ2-5	once
TGTGCCAGCAGTCACCGGGGGAGCAGTCCCCCGGCCAACGTCCTGACTTTC	CASSHRGSSPPANVLTF	17	.	TRBV28	TRBJ2-6	.
TGTGCCAGCAGCACTACTGGGGCGGGGAAAGATACTAACTATGGCTACACCTTC	CASSTTGAGKDTNYGYTF	18	.	TRBV7-9	TRBJ1-2	once
TGTGCCAGCAGCGAGGACAGATTCTATAATTCACCCCTCCACTTT	CASSEDRFYNSPLHF	15	.	TRBV5-6	TRBJ1-6	.
TGTGCCAGCAGTTTGGGCCCGAACACTGAAGCTTTCTTT	CASSLGPNTEAFF	13	.	TRBV12-3/TRBV12-4	TRBJ1-1	many
TGCGCCAGCAGCCAAGATTTGGGTTACAATGAGCAGTTCTTC	CASSQDLGYNEQFF	14	.	TRBV4-1	TRBJ2-1	many
TGTGCCAGCACCTCAAGGCGTGGGACGGCGAACACTGAAGCTTTCTTT	CASTSRRGTANTEAFF	16	.	TRBV2	TRBJ1-1	many
TGCAGTGCTAGTTCCCCCGACTCCTACAATGAGCAGTTCTTC	CSASSPDSYNEQFF	14	.	TRBV20-1	TRBJ2-1	few
TGTGCCAGCAGCTTCGGACTAGCGGGGGGTGGGAATGAGCAGTTCTTC	CASSFGLAGGGNEQFF	16	TRBD2	TRBV11-2	TRBJ2-1	.
TGTGCCAGCACCAGGACAGGCGAGCAGCCCCAGCATTTT	CASTRTGEQPQHF	13	TRBD1	TRBV7-6	TRBJ1-5	few
TGTGCCAGCAGCTTTCCGGGACAGGGCTATCAGCCCCAGCATTTT	CASSFPGQGYQPQHF	15	TRBD1	TRBV5-8	TRBJ1-5	.
TGTGCCAGCAGTTTACGAGACAGGGTGAATCAGTATAGCAATCAGCCCCAGCATTTT	CASSLRDRVNQYSNQPQHF	19	TRBD1	TRBV28	TRBJ1-5	.
TGCGCCAGCAGCCAAGGAGGGGACAGGGTTACCTACGAGCAGTACTTC	CASSQGGDRVTYEQYF	16	TRBD1	TRBV4-1	TRBJ2-7	many
TGTGCCAGCAGTGAAGCGGGACAGAAGGACATTCAGTACTTC	CASSEAGQKDIQYF	14	TRBD1	TRBV6-1	TRBJ2-4	few
TGTGCCAGCAGCGTAACCTTCCAGAATGGCTACACCTTC	CASSVTFQNGYTF	13	.	TRBV9	TRBJ1-2	few
TGCAGTGCTAGAGAACTCGGGCAAGAGACCCAGTACTTC	CSARELGQETQYF	13	.	TRBV20-1	TRBJ2-5	.
TGTGCCAGCAGTCCCCAGCGGGGCACAGATACGCAGTATTTT	CASSPQRGTDTQYF	14	.	TRBV6-5	TRBJ2-3	few
TGTGCCAGCAGTGAAGCTCGGGTATTTGGCAATCAGCCCCAGCATTTT	CASSEARVFGNQPQHF	16	.	TRBV2	TRBJ1-5	.
TGTGCCAGCAGCTTCTACTTACAGGGGAGCGGATCTTATGGCTACACCTTC	CASSFYLQGSGSYGYTF	17	TRBD1	TRBV25-1	TRBJ1-2	.
TGCGCCAGCAGCAACTTTCAAGAGACCCAGTACTTC	CASSNFQETQYF	12	.	TRBV5-1	TRBJ2-5	.
TGTGCCAGTAGTCACTCCCCACGAGCCCAAGAGACCCAGTACTTC	CASSHSPRAQETQYF	15	.	TRBV19	TRBJ2-5	.
TGTGCCAGTAGTACCCTCGGAGGGATCGGCGAGCAGTACTTC	CASSTLGGIGEQYF	14	.	TRBV19	TRBJ2-7	many